The present TCR beta chain was sequenced within a study of cytomegalovirus exposure and HLA in healthy donors. The germline gives CDR1 SGHTA, CDR2 FQGTGA. Trimming cost V 4 bases and J 2 bases, with 15 bases left between them. The CDR3 totals 15 residues. Use of 60 Vbeta and 13 Jbeta primers characterized the PCR. TCRdb's table, derived via immunoSEQ multiplex PCR, lists solely in-frame clones and lacks some. This table holds under 150,000 clones, roughly 82% found once. Sequences were obtained from PBMCs. The gene calls are TRBV7-3 and TRBJ2-7; D possibly corresponds to TRBD2 (6 bases). This TCR derives from a male donor in good health and CMV-seropositive. CDR3 nucleotide sequence: TGTGCCAGCAGCTCCTCCGGGGGAGGCGCCTACGAGCAGTACTTC. Residues: CASSSSGGGAYEQYF.